This T cell receptor beta chain was recovered during a study of blood T cell repertoires in COVID-19. On the study more broadly: Collection of acute and convalescent COVID-19 samples took place in the United States, Italy and Spain. Sample material is recorded as cDNA or gDNA derived from T cells, B-cell-depleted T cells, or PBMCs.

Original methodology: Cell counts per sample came from amplifying reference gene primers. The protocol was immunoSEQ multiplex PCR, while the TCRdb copy is restricted to in-frame clones and leaves out a portion. Clone size and the V and J calls come from that table; the DNA yielded D and trimming. The sample gives 250,000 to 350,000 clones, about nine tenths of which show up once; roughly 2% is in the top ten. The V segment lost 0 bases and the J segment 4 bases; nucleotides outside the gene matches: 2. CDR3 size: 14 residues. Germline-derived CDR1 and CDR2 are SGHNT and YYREEE (reference sequence). This receptor was taken from a woman aged 45-65 years who had recovered from COVID-19. The chain is built from TRBV5-4 and TRBJ2-3; 7 bases align to TRBD2. Sequenced sample: peripheral blood. The CDR3 bases are TGTGCCAGCAGCTTGGGCGGGAGATCAGATACGCAGTATTTT. Translated, it gives CASSLGGRSDTQYF.